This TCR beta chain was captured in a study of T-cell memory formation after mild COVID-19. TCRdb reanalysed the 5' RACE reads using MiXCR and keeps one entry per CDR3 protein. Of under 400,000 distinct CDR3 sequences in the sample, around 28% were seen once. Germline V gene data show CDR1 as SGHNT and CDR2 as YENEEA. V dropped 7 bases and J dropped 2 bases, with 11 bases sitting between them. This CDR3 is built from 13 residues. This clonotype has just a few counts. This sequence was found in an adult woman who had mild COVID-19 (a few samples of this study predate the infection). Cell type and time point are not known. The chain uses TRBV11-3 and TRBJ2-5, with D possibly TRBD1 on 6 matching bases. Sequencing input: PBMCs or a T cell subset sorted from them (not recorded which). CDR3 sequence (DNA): TGTGCCAGCACCGGGACAAGTCAAGAGACCCAGTACTTC. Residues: CASTGTSQETQYF.